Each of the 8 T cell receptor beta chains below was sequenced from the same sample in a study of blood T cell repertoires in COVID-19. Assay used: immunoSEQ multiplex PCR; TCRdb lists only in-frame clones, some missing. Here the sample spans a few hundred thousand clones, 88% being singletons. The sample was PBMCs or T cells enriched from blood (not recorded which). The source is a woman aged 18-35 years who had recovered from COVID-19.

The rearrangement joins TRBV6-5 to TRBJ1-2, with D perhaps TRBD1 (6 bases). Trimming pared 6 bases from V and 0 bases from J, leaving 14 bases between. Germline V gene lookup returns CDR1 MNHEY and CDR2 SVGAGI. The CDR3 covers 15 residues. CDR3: CASSPTGQSNYGYTF. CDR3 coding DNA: TGTGCCAGCAGCCCGACAGGCCAATCTAACTATGGCTACACCTTC.

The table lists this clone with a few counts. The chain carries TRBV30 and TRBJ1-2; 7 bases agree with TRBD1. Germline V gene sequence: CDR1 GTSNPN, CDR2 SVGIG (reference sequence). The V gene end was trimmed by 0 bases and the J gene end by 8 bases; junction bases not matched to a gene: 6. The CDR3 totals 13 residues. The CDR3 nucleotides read TGTGCCTGGAGTGTGAAGGGGGCGCCGGGCTACACCTTC. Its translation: CAWSVKGAPGYTF.

The CDR3 DNA reads TGCGCCAGCAGTGAGTCAGGGACTTATAGCAATCAGCCCCAGCATTTT. This gives the protein CASSESGTYSNQPQHF. The genes are TRBV10-2 and TRBJ1-5; TRBD1 is a possible D gene (5 bases). The CDR3 covers 16 residues. With 0 bases removed from V and 0 bases from J, the gap between germline ends came to 9 bases. The germline V gene has CDR1 WSHSY and CDR2 SAAADI.

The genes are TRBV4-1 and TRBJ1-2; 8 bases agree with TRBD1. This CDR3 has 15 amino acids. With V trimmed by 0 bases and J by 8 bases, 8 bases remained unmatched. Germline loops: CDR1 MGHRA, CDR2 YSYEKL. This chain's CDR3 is CASSQETRGRRGYTF. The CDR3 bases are TGCGCCAGCAGCCAAGAAACCAGGGGGCGACGGGGCTACACCTTC.

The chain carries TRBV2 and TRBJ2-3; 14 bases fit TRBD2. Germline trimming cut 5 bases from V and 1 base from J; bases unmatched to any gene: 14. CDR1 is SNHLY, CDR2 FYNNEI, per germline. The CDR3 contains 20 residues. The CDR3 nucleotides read TGTGCCAGCAGTATCCCTTTGATGGGACTAGCGGGGGCAGGCACAGATACGCAGTATTTT. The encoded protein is CASSIPLMGLAGAGTDTQYF. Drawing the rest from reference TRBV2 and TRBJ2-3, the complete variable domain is EPEVTQTPSHQVTQMGQEVILRCVPISNHLYFYWYRQILGQKVEFLVSFYNNEISEKSEIFDDQFSVERPDGSNFTLKIRSTKLEDSAMYFCASSIPLMGLAGAGTDTQYFGPGTRLTVL.

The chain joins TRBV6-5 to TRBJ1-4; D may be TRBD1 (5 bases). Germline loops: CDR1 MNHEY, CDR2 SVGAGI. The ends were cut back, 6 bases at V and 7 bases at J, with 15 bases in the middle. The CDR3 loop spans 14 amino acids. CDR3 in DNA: TGTGCCAGCAGCTGGGGGTTCGGGAGTGAAAAACTGTTTTTT. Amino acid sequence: CASSWGFGSEKLFF.

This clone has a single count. CDR3 sequence (DNA): TGTGCCAGCAGCGGCGGACCCGGGACAGGCAATCAGCCCCAGCATTTT. Protein product: CASSGGPGTGNQPQHF. The gene calls are TRBV9 and TRBJ1-5; 7 positions agree with TRBD1. The CDR3 has 16 amino acids. Germline loops: CDR1 SGDLS, CDR2 YYNGEE. The J segment lost 2 bases and the V segment lost 3 bases, leaving 8 bases of the junction unmatched.

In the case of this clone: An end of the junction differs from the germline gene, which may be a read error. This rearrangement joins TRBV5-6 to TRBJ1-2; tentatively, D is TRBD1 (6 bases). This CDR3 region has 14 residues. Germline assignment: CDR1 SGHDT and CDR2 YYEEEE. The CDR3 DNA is TGTGCCAGCAGTTTGGCACAGGGAATTGGCGGCTACACCTTC. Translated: CASSLAQGIGGYTF.